This entry lists 32 T cell receptor beta chains sequenced from one sample in a study of blood T cell repertoires in COVID-19. Clones were read by immunoSEQ multiplex PCR, and TCRdb kept only the in-frame ones, dropping some. Here the sample spans about 38,000 clones, about three quarters being singletons. Specimen: peripheral blood. The source is a man in his sixties or seventies with COVID-19, enrolled during active disease.

The J gene is TRBJ1-5, the V gene TRBV29-1; D remains ambiguous. From germline, CDR1 is SQVTM and CDR2 ANQGSEA. This CDR3 region has 12 residues. The V gene lost 4 bases and the J gene lost 5 bases, with 9 bases spanning the gap. CDR3 residues: CSVGARDQPQHF. The CDR3 nucleotides are TGCAGCGTTGGTGCCCGCGATCAGCCCCAGCATTTT.

The chain employs TRBV27 and TRBJ1-6, with 9 bases fitting TRBD1. CDR3 length equals 14 residues. V lost 7 bases and J lost 11; bases outside the gene matches: 9. CDR1 is MNHEY, CDR2 SMNVEV, per germline (reference sequence). CDR3: CASKRTTGGTPLHF. The CDR3 coding sequence is TGTGCCAGCAAGAGGACTACAGGGGGCACACCCCTCCACTTT.

V and J are TRBV7-3 and TRBJ2-3; 7 nucleotides match TRBD1. CDR1 is SGHTA and CDR2 is FQGTGA in the germline V gene. The CDR3 has 17 amino acids. V trimming: 4 bases; J trimming: 1 base; junction bases outside the gene matches: 11. CDR3 loop: CASSYLPHRGRTDTQYF. The CDR3 nucleotides are TGTGCCAGCAGCTACTTACCTCACAGGGGCCGCACAGATACGCAGTATTTT.

The chain combines TRBV5-1 with TRBJ2-7, with 7 bases fitting TRBD1. CDR1 is SGHRS and CDR2 is YFSETQ in the germline V gene. Trimming removed 0 bases from V and 3 bases from J; junction bases left unmatched: 6. The CDR3 is 15 amino acids. DNA for the CDR3: TGCGCCAGCAGCTTGGGACAGGGCTTTTACTACGAGCAGTACTTC. Protein product: CASSLGQGFYYEQYF.

The rearrangement uses TRBV27 and TRBJ2-1; a weak D match, TRBD2 (6 bases). V was cut by 6 bases and J by 2 bases, with 14 bases left in between. The germline V gene has CDR1 MNHEY and CDR2 SMNVEV (reference sequence). This CDR3 comprises 15 residues. CDR3 sequence reads: CASRVRDLTYNEQFF. The CDR3 DNA reads as TGTGCCAGCAGAGTCCGGGACTTAACCTACAATGAGCAGTTCTTC.

The V call is TRBV11-2, the J call TRBJ1-2, with TRBD1 matching over 8 bases. The CDR3 covers 14 residues. V shed 4 bases, J shed 6 bases, and the junction held 7 bases outside the gene matches. Germline CDR1 is SGHAT and CDR2 is FQNNGV. This CDR3 reads CASSSRQGQDGYTF. In DNA form, the CDR3 reads TGTGCCAGCAGCTCCCGACAGGGGCAGGATGGCTACACCTTC. Full variable domain (missing parts from reference TRBV11-2 and TRBJ1-2): EAGVAQSPRYKIIEKRQSVAFWCNPISGHATLYWYQQILGQGPKLLIQFQNNGVVDDSQLPKDRFSAERLKGVDSTLKIQPAKLEDSAVYLCASSSRQGQDGYTFGSGTRLTVV.

This chain connects TRBV12-3 or TRBV12-4 to TRBJ1-1; D is unclear. V lost 6 bases, J lost 11 bases, and 19 bases lay in between. CDR3 length: 13 residues. CDR3 region: CASRPAAVRRAFF. Written as DNA, the CDR3 is TGTGCCAGCAGGCCAGCGGCGGTTAGGAGGGCTTTCTTT.

The genes are TRBV19 and TRBJ1-1, with D uncertain. V was trimmed by 1 base and J by 5 bases, leaving 8 bases between them. The CDR3 totals 13 residues. Per germline, CDR1 LNHDA and CDR2 SQIVND (reference sequence). The CDR3 here is CASSIGQRTEAFF. As DNA, the CDR3 is TGTGCCAGTAGTATAGGTCAGCGGACTGAAGCTTTCTTT.

This clone was found a few times. The chain uses TRBV4-1 and TRBJ2-7; 7 positions match TRBD1. The CDR3 has 14 amino acids. After removal of 4 bases from V and 2 bases from J, the junction contained 5 bases not matched to a gene. Germline lookup yields CDR1 MGHRA and CDR2 YSYEKL. The DNA of the CDR3 is TGCGCCAGCAGCCTTCGACAGGGAACCTACGAGCAGTACTTC. Protein sequence: CASSLRQGTYEQYF.

By sample fraction, this clone is medium-sized. The chain carries TRBV30 and TRBJ1-1; 7 bases are a match to TRBD1. CDR1 and CDR2 (germline): GTSNPN, SVGIG (reference sequence). The CDR3 contains 14 residues. The junction had 4 bases not matched to a gene; V was cut back by 3 bases and J by 0 bases. The CDR3 DNA follows: TGTGCCTGGAGGGACAGGTCCGTGAACACTGAAGCTTTCTTT. This sequence encodes CAWRDRSVNTEAFF.

CDR3: CASSSPGLASYEQFF. CDR3 in DNA: TGTGCCAGCAGCAGCCCGGGACTAGCAAGCTATGAGCAGTTCTTC. The genes are TRBV5-4 and TRBJ2-1; 9 bases are a match to TRBD2. The germline V gene encodes CDR1 SGHNT and CDR2 YYREEE (reference sequence). With V trimmed by 4 bases and J by 8 bases, 10 bases remained unmatched. This CDR3 contains 15 residues.

CDR3 loop: CAQKSWTGRNQPQHF. The CDR3 nucleotides read TGTGCACAGAAAAGCTGGACAGGGAGGAATCAGCCCCAGCATTTT. The chain joins TRBV19 to TRBJ1-5; 8 bases match TRBD1. This CDR3 region has 15 residues. In germline, CDR1 is LNHDA, CDR2 SQIVND (reference sequence).

V usage is TRBV6-5 and J usage is TRBJ2-2; D is possibly TRBD1 (6 bases). Germline assignment: CDR1 MNHEY and CDR2 SVGAGI. The CDR3 is made up of 13 amino acids. Deletions cut 4 bases from V and 5 bases from J, with 8 bases between. CDR3 nucleotides: TGTGCCAGCAGTTCCAGGGGAACCGGGGAGCTGTTTTTT. Its protein is CASSSRGTGELFF.

A single count supports this clone. The chain combines TRBV28 with TRBJ1-5; 10 bases align to TRBD1. The CDR3 sequence is 15 residues long. Germline CDR1 is MDHEN and CDR2 is SYDVKM. V trimming: 6 bases; J trimming: 3 bases; junction bases outside the gene matches: 5. DNA for the CDR3: TGTGCCAGCAGGATAGGGACAGGGGCCAATCAGCCCCAGCATTTT. Protein sequence: CASRIGTGANQPQHF.

V and J are TRBV9 and TRBJ2-1; 11 bases map to TRBD1. V lost 4 bases and J lost 4; bases outside the gene matches: 7. The CDR3 totals 16 residues. CDR1 is SGDLS, CDR2 YYNGEE, per germline. As DNA, the CDR3 is TGTGCCAGCAGCTCTCGGACAGGGGGCGTTTACAATGAGCAGTTCTTC. It yields the protein CASSSRTGGVYNEQFF.

This clone was picked up one time. The chain carries TRBV6-5 and TRBJ1-4, with unresolved D. The V and J ends lost 7 bases and 10 bases respectively, with 16 bases between them. Per germline, CDR1 MNHEY and CDR2 SVGAGI. This CDR3 contains 13 residues. The CDR3 region is CASTEGLSGKLFF. CDR3 nucleotides: TGTGCCAGCACCGAGGGCCTCTCGGGAAAACTGTTTTTT.

This clone is termed large. V usage is TRBV5-4 and J usage is TRBJ2-7, with no clear D. The germline V gene encodes CDR1 SGHNT and CDR2 YYREEE (reference sequence). The CDR3 spans 13 residues. The V end was cut by 4 bases, the J end by 3 bases, with 11 bases between. CDR3 region: CASSPDLNYEQYF. CDR3 nucleotide sequence: TGTGCCAGCAGCCCCGATCTAAACTACGAGCAGTACTTC.

The chain couples TRBV12-3 or TRBV12-4 to TRBJ1-3; 9 nucleotides match TRBD1. The junction had 5 bases not matched to a gene; V was cut back by 6 bases and J by 8 bases. There are 13 residues in the CDR3. Here the CDR3 DNA reads TGTGCCAGCAGAGGACAGGGGAGGGACACCATATATTTT. It specifies CASRGQGRDTIYF.

The rearrangement uses TRBV5-1 and TRBJ1-1; the D gene is possibly TRBD1 (6 bases). The ends were cut back, 4 bases at V and 4 bases at J, with 17 bases in the middle. Germline-derived CDR1 and CDR2 are SGHRS and YFSETQ. This CDR3 region has 15 residues. The CDR3 region is CASSKGQAGVTEAFF. The CDR3 DNA reads as TGCGCCAGCAGCAAAGGACAAGCAGGGGTCACTGAAGCTTTCTTT.

The chain recombines TRBV29-1 with TRBJ1-3; 8 bases agree with TRBD1. After removal of 7 bases from V and 4 bases from J, the junction contained 9 bases not matched to a gene. This CDR3 contains 14 residues. Germline loops: CDR1 SQVTM, CDR2 ANQGSEA. Here the CDR3 reads CSAAYGDRGNTIYF. Here the CDR3 DNA reads TGCAGCGCCGCCTACGGGGACAGGGGAAACACCATATATTTT.

This clone appeared a few times. This chain connects TRBV9 to TRBJ2-4; 9 bases align to TRBD1. The CDR3 length is 16 residues. Germline values: CDR1 SGDLS, CDR2 YYNGEE. V lost 4 bases and J lost 8; bases outside the gene matches: 13. For the CDR3, the DNA is TGTGCCAGCAGCACCCTGTCCAGGGACAGGGTCGACATTCAGTACTTC. Encoded protein: CASSTLSRDRVDIQYF.

The chain recombines TRBV21-1 with TRBJ2-3; TRBD1 is the table's D call, not checked against the DNA. TRBV21-1 is a recognized pseudogene. There are 16 residues in the CDR3. DNA of the CDR3: TGTGCCAGCAGCCTGGAAGGACAGGCTAGCACAGATACGCAGTATTTT. This translates into CASSLEGQASTDTQYF.

This clone has ten or more counts. The rearrangement uses TRBV28 and TRBJ1-3; TRBD1 aligns across 9 bases. CDR1 is MDHEN and CDR2 is SYDVKM in the germline V gene. CDR3 length: 16 residues. After removal of 6 bases from V and 2 bases from J, the junction contained 8 bases not matched to a gene. This CDR3 reads CASSQGTGRAGNTIYF. For the CDR3, the DNA is TGTGCCAGCAGCCAGGGGACAGGGAGAGCTGGAAACACCATATATTTT.

This rearrangement joins TRBV7-9 to TRBJ1-5; D gene unclear. Trimming took 5 bases from V and 3 from J, leaving 11 bases between them. The CDR3 is made up of 14 amino acids. CDR1 and CDR2 (germline): SEHNR, FQNEAQ (reference sequence). CDR3: CASSGSGSNQPQHF. The CDR3 DNA follows: TGTGCCAGCAGCGGCTCAGGTTCCAATCAGCCCCAGCATTTT. Drawing the rest from reference TRBV7-9 and TRBJ1-5, the complete variable domain is DTGVSQNPRHKITKRGQNVTFRCDPISEHNRLYWYRQTLGQGPEFLTYFQNEAQLEKSRLLSDRFSAERPKGSFSTLEIQRTEQGDSAMYLCASSGSGSNQPQHFGDGTRLSIL.

The CDR3 DNA reads as TGTGCCAGCAGTTTAGGGCTAGCCGATAGGGTTGGGAATGAGCAGTTCTTC. Translating gives CASSLGLADRVGNEQFF. The chain has TRBV27 and TRBJ2-1, with D perhaps TRBD2 (5 bases). Trimming cost V 2 bases and J 7 bases, with 21 bases left between them. This CDR3 contains 17 residues. Germline CDR1 is MNHEY and CDR2 is SMNVEV (reference sequence).

This clone has only a few counts. The chain combines TRBV2 with TRBJ2-7, with a weak D call TRBD1 (6 bases). Trimming took 4 bases from V and 3 from J, leaving 7 bases between them. The CDR3 extends over 12 amino acids. Germline V gene data show CDR1 as SNHLY and CDR2 as FYNNEI. For the CDR3, the DNA is TGTGCCAGCAGTGGCAGGGGCTACGAGCAGTACTTC. Its protein is CASSGRGYEQYF.

The count of this clone is one. This chain links TRBV28 with TRBJ1-1, with TRBD1 as a possible D gene (5 bases). Trimming took 8 bases from V and 5 from J, leaving 12 bases between them. The CDR3 has 12 amino acids. Germline CDR1 and CDR2: MDHEN and SYDVKM. In nucleotides, the CDR3 is TGTGCCAGCGGCGGGGCGAGGACTGAAGCTTTCTTT. Residues: CASGGARTEAFF.

This chain joins TRBV3-1 (or the pseudogene TRBV3-2) and TRBJ2-5; D is possibly TRBD1 (6 bases). The germline V gene encodes CDR1 LGHDT and CDR2 YNNKEL (reference sequence). V gave up 3 bases and J gave up 3 bases, with 8 bases separating them. This CDR3 contains 13 residues. The CDR3 DNA follows: TGTGCCAGCAGCCAGTCAGGGGAAGAGACCCAGTACTTC. Protein sequence: CASSQSGEETQYF.

This clone was counted only a few times. This CDR3 is CASSLGQSYNEQFF. The CDR3 DNA follows: TGTGCCAGCAGCTTAGGACAATCCTACAATGAGCAGTTCTTC. This chain uses TRBV7-9 with TRBJ2-1; D uncertain. V was pared by 1 base and J by 1 base, with 5 bases between. CDR1 and CDR2 from the germline V gene are SEHNR and FQNEAQ (reference sequence). The CDR3 is made up of 14 amino acids.

This chain uses TRBV2 with TRBJ2-1; 9 bases are a match to TRBD1. CDR1 is SNHLY, CDR2 FYNNEI, per germline. The CDR3 contains 13 residues. J gave up 3 bases and V 9 bases, and 3 bases lay outside the gene matches. The chain's CDR3 is CARPGQGYNEQFF. The CDR3 region has the DNA TGTGCCAGACCGGGACAGGGCTACAATGAGCAGTTCTTC.

This sequence joins TRBV6-5 and TRBJ1-2; tentatively, D is TRBD1 (5 bases). Germline assignment: CDR1 MNHEY and CDR2 SVGAGI. The CDR3 sequence is 13 residues long. Trimming shortened V by 10 bases and J by 7 bases, and 19 bases separated the two germline ends. CDR3 protein: CATAVGQAGGYTF. The CDR3 DNA reads as TGTGCCACCGCGGTGGGGCAGGCTGGTGGCTACACCTTC.

The chain carries TRBV21-1 and TRBJ1-2; the table assigns TRBD1, which was not confirmed against the DNA. TRBV21-1 is annotated as a pseudogene. There are 16 residues in the CDR3. The CDR3 region is CASSKGRTDDRENYTF. The CDR3 DNA is TGTGCCAGCAGCAAAGGAAGAACCGATGACAGGGAGAACTACACCTTC.